Presented here are 14 T cell receptor beta chains from one specimen sequenced in a study of shared clonotypes between healthy human individuals. Clones were read by immunoSEQ multiplex PCR, and TCRdb kept only the in-frame ones, dropping some. Among 450,000 to 600,000 clones listed, 79% were seen once. Sequencing was carried out using PBMCs. Source of these receptors: a woman aged 40 to 50 in good health. Some clones in this sample may be carry-over from other donors' samples.

The chain links TRBV19 to TRBJ2-1; tentatively, D is TRBD2 (6 bases). Germline CDR1 LNHDA, CDR2 SQIVND (reference sequence). Deletions cut 4 bases from V and 7 bases from J, with 23 bases between. CDR3 size: 17 residues. The CDR3 sequence: CASSNPQRVLSRNEQFF. CDR3 nucleotide sequence: TGTGCCAGTAGTAACCCGCAGCGGGTGTTAAGTCGGAATGAGCAGTTCTTC.

This clone was seen only once. The gene calls are TRBV11-1 and TRBJ1-1; tentative D call: TRBD1 (5 bases). V was trimmed by 3 bases and J by 3 bases, leaving 14 bases between them. The CDR3 is made up of 15 amino acids. Per the germline V gene, CDR1 is SGHAT and CDR2 is FQDESV (reference sequence). CDR3 sequence (DNA): TGTGCCAGCAGCTTCCTGGGACTTAGGGACACTGAAGCTTTCTTT. Protein product: CASSFLGLRDTEAFF.

The sample holds many counts of this clone. Other DNA sequences in this specimen translate into the identical CDR3. This chain connects TRBV5-6 to TRBJ2-6; weak D call: TRBD2 (6 bases). CDR1 SGHDT and CDR2 YYEEEE come from the germline V gene. Trimming took 3 bases from V and 0 from J, leaving 7 bases between them. The length of the CDR3 is 15 residues. The CDR3 DNA is TGTGCCAGCAGCTGGGGGGTCTCTGGGGCCAACGTCCTGACTTTC. Its protein is CASSWGVSGANVLTF.

The chain links TRBV5-4 to TRBJ2-6; 9 nucleotides align to TRBD1. V trimming: 4 bases; J trimming: 0 bases; junction bases outside the gene matches: 5. This CDR3 spans 17 amino acids. Germline V CDR1 and CDR2: SGHNT, YYREEE (reference sequence). The CDR3 DNA reads as TGTGCCAGCAGCGGACAGGGGTTCTTCTCTGGGGCCAACGTCCTGACTTTC. Translating gives CASSGQGFFSGANVLTF.

The chain combines TRBV28 with TRBJ2-7, with 7 bases fitting TRBD1. CDR1 is MDHEN and CDR2 is SYDVKM in the germline V gene. The CDR3 totals 15 residues. The ends lost 5 bases at V and 3 bases at J; junction bases unmatched: 10. The CDR3: CASSTPGTEHYEQYF. DNA of the CDR3: TGTGCCAGCAGTACCCCCGGGACAGAGCACTACGAGCAGTACTTC.

V usage is TRBV5-4 and J usage is TRBJ2-1; D is perhaps TRBD2 (6 bases). The CDR3 loop spans 15 amino acids. Germline V gene lookup returns CDR1 SGHNT and CDR2 YYREEE (reference sequence). V was clipped by 4 bases and J by 5 bases, with 16 bases between them. The CDR3 reads CASSLPGVVDNEQFF. DNA of the CDR3: TGTGCCAGCAGCCTGCCGGGAGTAGTAGACAATGAGCAGTTCTTC.

CDR3 sequence (DNA): TGTGCCAGCAGCTTAGGACTAGCGGGAGGGGGTAATGAGCAGTTCTTC. Translation gives CASSLGLAGGGNEQFF. The V and J genes are TRBV7-7 and TRBJ2-1; TRBD2 matches at 14 bases. Looked up from germline, CDR1 is SSHAT and CDR2 is FNYEAQ (reference sequence). The CDR3 runs 16 residues. Losses at the gene ends were 1 base for V and 7 bases for J; bases not matched to a gene: 3.

This chain links TRBV7-9 with TRBJ2-3; 8 nucleotides align to TRBD2. V shed 5 bases and J 4 bases; nucleotides not matched to a gene: 5. In germline, CDR1 is SEHNR, CDR2 FQNEAQ (reference sequence). CDR3 size: 14 residues. The CDR3 is CASSLGLAADTQYF. For the CDR3, the DNA is TGTGCCAGCAGCCTAGGACTAGCAGCAGATACGCAGTATTTT.

This chain joins TRBV19 and TRBJ2-7; perhaps TRBD2 as D (6 bases). V was trimmed by 5 bases and J by 6 bases, leaving 14 bases between them. Germline CDR1 and CDR2: LNHDA and SQIVND (reference sequence). The CDR3 covers 13 residues. The CDR3 spells CASSPGGYREQYF. The CDR3 DNA reads as TGTGCCAGTAGTCCCGGGGGATACCGCGAGCAGTACTTC.

V is TRBV5-1 and J is TRBJ1-4; the D gene is possibly TRBD1 (6 bases). CDR3 length equals 15 residues. Germline values: CDR1 SGHRS, CDR2 YFSETQ. Trimming left V 0 bases short and J 8 bases short, with 14 bases between. CDR3 in amino acids: CASSLGVRGGEKLFF. CDR3 bases: TGCGCCAGCAGCTTGGGGGTCAGGGGTGGCGAAAAACTGTTTTTT.

J is TRBJ2-2 and V is TRBV15; TRBD2 matches at 9 bases. The CDR3 extends over 15 amino acids. V was pared by 6 bases and J by 6 bases, with 8 bases of the junction left unmatched. Germline CDR1 is LNHNV and CDR2 is YYDKDF (reference sequence). CDR3: CATSRAGGKAGELFF. The CDR3 DNA sequence: TGTGCCACCAGTCGTGCGGGAGGGAAGGCCGGGGAGCTGTTTTTT.

V gene TRBV11-2 combines with J gene TRBJ2-5; D not resolved. In germline, CDR1 is SGHAT, CDR2 FQNNGV. This CDR3 region has 13 residues. Trimming removed 4 bases from V and 2 bases from J, with 8 bases in between. The CDR3 nucleotides read TGTGCCAGCAGCTGGGCTATTCAAGAGACCCAGTACTTC. Its protein is CASSWAIQETQYF. Complete variable domain (other parts from reference TRBV11-2 and TRBJ2-5): EAGVAQSPRYKIIEKRQSVAFWCNPISGHATLYWYQQILGQGPKLLIQFQNNGVVDDSQLPKDRFSAERLKGVDSTLKIQPAKLEDSAVYLCASSWAIQETQYFGPGTRLLVL.

For this clone: Other DNA sequences of this sample code for an identical CDR3. V usage is TRBV30 and J usage is TRBJ2-7, with TRBD1 as a possible D gene (5 bases). CDR1 and CDR2 from the germline V gene are GTSNPN and SVGIG (reference sequence). The CDR3 sequence is 13 residues long. V lost 2 bases to trimming and J lost 7 bases, with 15 bases between them. The CDR3 protein is CAWSKVGLGEQYF. Here the CDR3 DNA reads TGTGCCTGGAGTAAAGTGGGGCTCGGAGAGCAGTACTTC.

The chain links TRBV6-5 to TRBJ2-1; no reliable D call. Trimming stripped 0 bases from V and 5 bases from J, with 5 bases between. The CDR3 contains 13 residues. The germline CDR1 and CDR2 sequences are MNHEY and SVGAGI. CDR3 nucleotide sequence: TGTGCCAGCAGTTACTCTAGAAACAATGAGCAGTTCTTC. Translating gives CASSYSRNNEQFF.